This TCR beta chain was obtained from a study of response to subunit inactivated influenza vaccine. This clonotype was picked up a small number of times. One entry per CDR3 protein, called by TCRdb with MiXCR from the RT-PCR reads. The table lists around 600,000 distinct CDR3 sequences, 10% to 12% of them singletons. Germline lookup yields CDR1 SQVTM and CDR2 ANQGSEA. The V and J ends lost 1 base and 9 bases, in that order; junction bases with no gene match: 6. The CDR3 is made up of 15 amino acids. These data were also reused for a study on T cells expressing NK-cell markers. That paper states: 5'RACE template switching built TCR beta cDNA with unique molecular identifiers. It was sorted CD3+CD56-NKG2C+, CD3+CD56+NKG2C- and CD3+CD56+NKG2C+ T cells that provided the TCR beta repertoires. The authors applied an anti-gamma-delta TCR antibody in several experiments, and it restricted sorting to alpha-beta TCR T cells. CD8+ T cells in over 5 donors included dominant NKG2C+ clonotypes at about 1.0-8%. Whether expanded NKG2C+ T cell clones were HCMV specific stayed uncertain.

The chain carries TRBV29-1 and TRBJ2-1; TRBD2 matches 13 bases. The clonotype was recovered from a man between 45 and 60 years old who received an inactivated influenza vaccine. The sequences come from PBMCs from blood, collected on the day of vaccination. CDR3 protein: CSVEGTTSGRSEQFF. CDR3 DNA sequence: TGCAGCGTTGAAGGGACGACTAGCGGGAGGAGTGAGCAGTTCTTC.